This T cell receptor beta chain is from a study of early T cells in non-severe SARS-CoV-2 infection. Overall study: Sequencing used unsorted whole-blood bulk RNA, so chains lack pairing. Whole-study results and caveats: The VDJdb matching leaned toward anti-spike CD8 responses and overlooked private and CD4 specificities.

This clonotype showed up just a few times. Its cognate antigen is unknown. Unique molecular identifiers were added to individual cDNA molecules. TCRdb processed the 5' RACE reads anew with MiXCR; each CDR3 protein has one entry. The data show fewer than 100,000 distinct CDR3 sequences, with approximately 15% seen just once and 2.9% held by the top ten. The CDR3 length is 16 residues. V was clipped by 4 bases and J by 4 bases; unmatched bases: 10. Germline V lookup: CDR1 SGHAT, CDR2 FQNNGV. This clonotype was obtained from an adult who was a healthcare worker with PCR-confirmed SARS-CoV-2 infection or an uninfected control (not recorded which). The chain combines TRBV11-2 with TRBJ2-1; 7 nucleotides line up with TRBD2. Sequenced input: whole blood. CDR3 DNA: TGTGCCAGCAGCTACGTGGGAGCGGGAACTTACAATGAGCAGTTCTTC. Translating gives CASSYVGAGTYNEQFF. Full variable domain (missing parts from reference TRBV11-2 and TRBJ2-1): EAGVAQSPRYKIIEKRQSVAFWCNPISGHATLYWYQQILGQGPKLLIQFQNNGVVDDSQLPKDRFSAERLKGVDSTLKIQPAKLEDSAVYLCASSYVGAGTYNEQFFGPGTRLTVL.